These T cell receptor beta chains were read from a single sample in a study of cytotoxic CD8 clonotypes in ibrutinib-treated CLL. The repertoire was sequenced with immunoSEQ multiplex PCR; TCRdb's copy has only in-frame clones and lacks some. The sample holds roughly 24,000 clones, about four fifths seen once. The sample here was PBMCs, taken before ibrutinib treatment. These receptors all stem from a human donor with chronic lymphocytic leukemia. CDR3s include the opening cysteine and the closing phenylalanine or tryptophan. Fields, in order: J gene, V gene, D gene, clone size, CDR3 DNA, CDR3 protein. The D gene is left open where the match is weak. Rows may omit the clone size; those that give it use once, few, many or a size class.

TRBJ2-5 | TRBV7-3 | TRBD2 | . | TGTGCCAGCAGCTCCGGGACTAGCGGGAGGGCCTATCCAGAGACCCAGTACTTC | CASSSGTSGRAYPETQYF
TRBJ2-7 | TRBV27 | . | . | TGTGCCAGTTTCGGCCGGGGGAAAGACTACGAGCAGTACTTC | CASFGRGKDYEQYF
TRBJ1-2 | TRBV10-3 | . | . | TGTGCCATCTCCACGGGGGGGAAGGATGGCTACACCTTC | CAISTGGKDGYTF
TRBJ2-3 | TRBV9 | . | . | TGTGCCAGCAGCGTATGGGACACAGATACGCAGTATTTT | CASSVWDTDTQYF
TRBJ2-5 | TRBV7-7 | . | . | TGTGCCAGCAGCCAGAGGGCCGGTTATCGTCAAGAGACCCAGTACTTC | CASSQRAGYRQETQYF
TRBJ1-2 | TRBV4-3 | TRBD1 | . | TGCGCCAGCAGCGAAGCTCGACCGGGACAGGGCTATGGCTACACCTTC | CASSEARPGQGYGYTF
TRBJ2-7 | TRBV10-1 | TRBD1 | . | TGCGCCAGCAGTTCCGGGACAGCTTCCTACGAGCAGTACTTC | CASSSGTASYEQYF
TRBJ2-5 | TRBV7-2 | . | . | TGTGCCAGCAGCCCCAGCACAGGGTTGGGCACGGGAAGTGAGACCCAGTACTTC | CASSPSTGLGTGSETQYF
TRBJ1-5 | TRBV6-5 | . | . | TGTGCCAGCGGTGATGGTAGCAATCAGCCCCAGCATTTT | CASGDGSNQPQHF
TRBJ2-1 | TRBV7-7 | TRBD2 | . | TGTGCCAGCAGCTTAGGGAGCGGGAGGAACAATGAGCAGTTCTTC | CASSLGSGRNNEQFF
TRBJ2-4 | TRBV6-9 | . | . | TGTGCCAGCAGTCCACGACAGGTGGGGAACATTCAGTACTTC | CASSPRQVGNIQYF
TRBJ2-7 | TRBV2 | . | . | TGTGCCAGTGTCGGGGCTTACGAGCAGTACTTC | CASVGAYEQYF
TRBJ2-1 | TRBV29-1 | . | . | TGCAGCGTTGAAATCGGTGGACGGCGGTACGATGAGCAGTTCTTC | CSVEIGGRRYDEQFF
TRBJ2-7 | TRBV7-8 | . | few | TGTGCCAGCAGCTTCGGCGGTTCCTACGAGCAGTACTTC | CASSFGGSYEQYF
TRBJ1-1 | TRBV11-3 | . | few | TGTGCCAGCAGCTTAGATCGGGGGAGAGCGGCTTTCTTT | CASSLDRGRAAFF
TRBJ1-4 | TRBV5-4 | . | . | TGTGCCAGCAGCGGGGCTGCAGCAACTAATGAAAAACTGTTTTTT | CASSGAAATNEKLFF
TRBJ1-3 | TRBV9 | . | . | TGTGCCAGCAGCGTAGGAGGGGTTAAGAAGGGTGGAAACACCATATATTTT | CASSVGGVKKGGNTIYF
TRBJ2-5 | TRBV6-5 | . | few | TGTGCCAGCAGCGCCGGGGCTGCGGGGGAGACCCAGTACTTC | CASSAGAAGETQYF
TRBJ2-5 | TRBV9 | . | . | TGTGCCAGCAGCGTAGGTGGACTACAAGAGACCCAGTACTTC | CASSVGGLQETQYF
TRBJ2-3 | TRBV5-8 | . | . | TGTGCCAGCAGTGGCCGAGACACAGATACGCAGTATTTT | CASSGRDTDTQYF
TRBJ2-6 | TRBV6-5 | . | . | TGTGCCAGCAGTTACGGGGTAGGGAGGGCCAACGTCCTGACTTTC | CASSYGVGRANVLTF
TRBJ2-2 | TRBV19 | TRBD2 | . | TGTGCCAGTTCCCTAGCGGCAGAGAACACCGGGGAGCTGTTTTTT | CASSLAAENTGELFF